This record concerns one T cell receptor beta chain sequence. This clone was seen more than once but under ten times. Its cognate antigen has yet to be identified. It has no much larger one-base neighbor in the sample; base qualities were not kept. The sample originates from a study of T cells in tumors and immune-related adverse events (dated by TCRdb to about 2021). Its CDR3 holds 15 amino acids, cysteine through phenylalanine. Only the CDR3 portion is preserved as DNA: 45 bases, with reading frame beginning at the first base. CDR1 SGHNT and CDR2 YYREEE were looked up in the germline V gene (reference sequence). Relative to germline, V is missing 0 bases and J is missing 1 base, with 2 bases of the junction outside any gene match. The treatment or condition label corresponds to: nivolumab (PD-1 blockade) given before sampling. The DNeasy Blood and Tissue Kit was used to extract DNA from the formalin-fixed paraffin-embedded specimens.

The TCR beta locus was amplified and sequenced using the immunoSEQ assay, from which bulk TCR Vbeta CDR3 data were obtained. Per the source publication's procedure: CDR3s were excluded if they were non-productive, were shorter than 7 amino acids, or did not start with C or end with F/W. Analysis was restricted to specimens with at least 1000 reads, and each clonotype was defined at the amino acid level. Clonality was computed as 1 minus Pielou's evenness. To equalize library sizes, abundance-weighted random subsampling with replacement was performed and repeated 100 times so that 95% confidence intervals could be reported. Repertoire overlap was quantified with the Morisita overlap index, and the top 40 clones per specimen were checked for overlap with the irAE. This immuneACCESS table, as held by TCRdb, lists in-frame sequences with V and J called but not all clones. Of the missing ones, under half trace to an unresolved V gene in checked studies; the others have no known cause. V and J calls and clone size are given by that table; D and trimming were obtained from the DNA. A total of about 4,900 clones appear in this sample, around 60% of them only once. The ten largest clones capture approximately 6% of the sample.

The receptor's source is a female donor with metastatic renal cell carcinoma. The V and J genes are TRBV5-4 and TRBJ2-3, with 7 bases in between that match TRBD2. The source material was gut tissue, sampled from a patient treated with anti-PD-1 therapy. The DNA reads TGTGCCAGCAGCTTGGCGGGGGGTCGCACAGATACGCAGTATTTT. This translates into CASSLAGGRTDTQYF.